What follows are 24 T cell receptor beta chains derived from one specimen sequenced in a study of CD8+ T cells in alopecia areata. Following RNA extraction, reverse transcription yielded cDNA that acted as the sequencing template. Measured with immunoSEQ multiplex PCR; TCRdb has only the in-frame clones, and not every one. The table records 140,000 to 150,000 clones, about 89% of them present only once. Sample: CD8+ T cells sorted from blood, taken at week 0. The receptors here all came from a human donor with alopecia areata.

V is TRBV7-9 and J is TRBJ1-1; D gene ambiguous. The V gene's germline CDR1 is SEHNR and CDR2 FQNEAQ (reference sequence). V shed 0 bases and J shed 7 bases, with 12 bases lying between them. The CDR3 extends over 14 amino acids. The CDR3 is CASSLALRANEAFF. The CDR3 DNA is TGTGCCAGCAGCTTAGCGCTCCGGGCAAATGAAGCTTTCTTT.

This rearrangement joins TRBV27 to TRBJ2-2; D unresolved. V gave up 3 bases and J gave up 5 bases, with 4 bases separating them. This CDR3 is 12 amino acids long. Germline loops: CDR1 MNHEY, CDR2 SMNVEV (reference sequence). CDR3 residues: CASSFGTGELFF. The DNA for the CDR3 is TGTGCCAGCAGTTTCGGGACCGGGGAGCTGTTTTTT.

This clone appeared a single time. DNA for the CDR3: TGTGCCAGCAGCGTAGTTGGGGCCTCCTACAATGAGCAGTTCTTC. The encoded protein is CASSVVGASYNEQFF. V and J are TRBV9 and TRBJ2-1; D is perhaps TRBD1 (5 bases). The CDR3 sequence is 15 residues long. Germline V CDR1 and CDR2: SGDLS, YYNGEE. Trimming removed 0 bases from V and 0 bases from J, with 7 bases in between.

About this clone itself: The same CDR3 also results from other DNA sequences found in this sample. The CDR3 loop reads CASSQYEQYF. The CDR3 nucleotides are TGTGCCAGCAGCCAATACGAGCAGTACTTC. J is TRBJ2-7 and V is TRBV2; no definite D call. This CDR3 region has 10 residues. The V gene's germline CDR1 is SNHLY and CDR2 FYNNEI. Trimming pared 6 bases from V and 4 bases from J, leaving 4 bases between.

The V and J genes are TRBV10-3 and TRBJ2-7; D is undetermined. The CDR3 totals 15 residues. Trimming pared 3 bases from V and 0 bases from J, leaving 12 bases between. Looked up from germline, CDR1 is ENHRY and CDR2 is SYGVKD. In DNA, the CDR3 is TGTGCCATCAGTGAACCGGCGATGAGCTCCTACGAGCAGTACTTC. Translating gives CAISEPAMSSYEQYF.

V usage is TRBV2 and J usage is TRBJ2-1; D remains unclear. The V gene lost 0 bases and the J gene lost 8 bases, with 8 bases spanning the gap. Germline CDR1 is SNHLY and CDR2 is FYNNEI. The CDR3 is 13 amino acids. The CDR3 DNA reads as TGTGCCAGCAGTGAAGCGCCGACTGATGAGCAGTTCTTC. The encoded protein is CASSEAPTDEQFF.

In nucleotides, the CDR3 is TGTGCCAGCAGTTCGTACGACAGGGGATTGGGCACTGAAGCTTTCTTT. Translation: CASSSYDRGLGTEAFF. This chain uses TRBV27 with TRBJ1-1; 8 bases fit TRBD1. This CDR3 comprises 16 residues. V was pared by 4 bases and J by 4 bases, with 11 bases of the junction left unmatched. Germline-derived CDR1 and CDR2 are MNHEY and SMNVEV (reference sequence).

This clone turned up a few times. The V call is TRBV29-1, the J call TRBJ2-1; D call uncertain. The CDR3 sequence is 10 residues long. Per germline, CDR1 SQVTM and CDR2 ANQGSEA. The V end was cut by 4 bases, the J end by 12 bases, with 10 bases between. This chain's CDR3 is CSVVTQAQFF. In DNA, the CDR3 is TGCAGCGTTGTAACCCAAGCGCAGTTCTTC.

Here the CDR3 reads CSVDAGTGGEQYF. The CDR3 DNA follows: TGCAGCGTTGACGCCGGGACAGGGGGCGAGCAGTACTTC. The rearrangement joins TRBV29-1 to TRBJ2-7; 11 positions agree with TRBD1. CDR3 length equals 13 residues. Germline V gene lookup returns CDR1 SQVTM and CDR2 ANQGSEA. Germline trimming cut 3 bases from V and 6 bases from J; bases unmatched to any gene: 4.

This chain links TRBV30 with TRBJ2-7; D remains ambiguous. The CDR3 is 11 residues long. Trimming pared 4 bases from V and 5 bases from J, leaving 9 bases between. In germline, CDR1 is GTSNPN, CDR2 SVGIG (reference sequence). The CDR3 sequence is CAWTHQHEQYF. CDR3 nucleotides: TGTGCCTGGACCCACCAGCACGAGCAGTACTTC.

This clone ranks as medium-sized (0.01 to 0.1%). This chain joins TRBV7-9 and TRBJ2-7; tentatively, D is TRBD1 (6 bases). Germline V gene sequence: CDR1 SEHNR, CDR2 FQNEAQ (reference sequence). Trimming shortened V by 5 bases and J by 2 bases, and 16 bases separated the two germline ends. The CDR3 contains 15 residues. The chain's CDR3 is CASSTGLRDTYEQYF. The CDR3 DNA is TGTGCCAGCAGCACGGGCCTCCGGGACACCTACGAGCAGTACTTC. Variable domain in full (rest from reference TRBV7-9 and TRBJ2-7): DTGVSQNPRHKITKRGQNVTFRCDPISEHNRLYWYRQTLGQGPEFLTYFQNEAQLEKSRLLSDRFSAERPKGSFSTLEIQRTEQGDSAMYLCASSTGLRDTYEQYFGPGTRLTVT.

CDR3 amino acids: CASSVASGIPYEQYF. The CDR3 DNA follows: TGTGCCAGCAGCGTAGCTAGCGGAATCCCCTACGAGCAGTACTTC. The chain employs TRBV9 and TRBJ2-7, with TRBD2 matching over 7 bases. This CDR3 spans 15 amino acids. V lost 0 bases to trimming and J lost 2 bases; unmatched junction nucleotides: 5. Germline values: CDR1 SGDLS, CDR2 YYNGEE.

The rearrangement uses TRBV5-5 and TRBJ2-1; 12 bases are a match to TRBD2. CDR1 is SGHKS, CDR2 YYEKEE, per germline (reference sequence). This CDR3 region has 16 residues. The ends lost 1 base at V and 2 bases at J; junction bases unmatched: 1. CDR3 sequence reads: CASSLTSGGTYNEQFF. The CDR3, as DNA: TGTGCCAGCAGCTTGACTAGCGGGGGGACCTACAATGAGCAGTTCTTC.

The chain has TRBV4-1 and TRBJ2-3; D unclear. The CDR3 is 12 residues long. Germline CDR1 MGHRA, CDR2 YSYEKL. Trimming left V 3 bases short and J 6 bases short, with 7 bases between. The CDR3 DNA reads as TGCGCCAGCAGCCAGACGGCGGATACGCAGTATTTT. Encoded protein: CASSQTADTQYF.

This rearrangement joins TRBV5-1 to TRBJ2-3; 7 bases agree with TRBD2. The ends lost 4 bases at V and 3 bases at J; junction bases unmatched: 8. The CDR3 sequence is 15 residues long. The germline V gene encodes CDR1 SGHRS and CDR2 YFSETQ. The CDR3 nucleotides are TGCGCCAGCAGCCCCTTCGGGGAGGGGACAGATACGCAGTATTTT. Encoded protein: CASSPFGEGTDTQYF.

The gene calls are TRBV7-9 and TRBJ2-3, with 10 bases lining up with TRBD2. Germline assignment: CDR1 SEHNR and CDR2 FQNEAQ (reference sequence). The trim removed 3 bases at V and 9 bases at J, leaving 15 bases unmatched. The CDR3 has 17 residues. The CDR3 loop reads CASSFPLAGGEFSTQYF. The CDR3 DNA reads as TGTGCCAGCAGCTTTCCCTTAGCGGGAGGTGAATTCAGCACGCAGTATTTT.

This chain uses TRBV9 with TRBJ2-7, with 7 bases identical to TRBD2. The CDR3 has 15 residues. The germline V gene encodes CDR1 SGDLS and CDR2 YYNGEE. Germline trimming cut 0 bases from V and 3 bases from J; bases unmatched to any gene: 6. The chain's CDR3 is CASSVVGGSFYEQYF. Here the CDR3 DNA reads TGTGCCAGCAGCGTAGTGGGCGGGAGCTTCTACGAGCAGTACTTC.

The rearrangement links TRBV19 to TRBJ2-7; 10 bases map to TRBD1. Trimming removed 8 bases from V and 4 bases from J; junction bases left unmatched: 8. Looked up from germline, CDR1 is LNHDA and CDR2 is SQIVND (reference sequence). The CDR3 runs to 14 residues. CDR3 coding DNA: TGTGCCAGTTCGATGGGGACAGGGGCGTACGAGCAGTACTTC. Its protein product is CASSMGTGAYEQYF. Looking up the rest from reference TRBV19 and TRBJ2-7 gives the full variable domain: DGGITQSPKYLFRKEGQNVTLSCEQNLNHDAMYWYRQDPGQGLRLIYYSQIVNDFQKGDIAEGYSVSREKKESFPLTVTSAQKNPTAFYLCASSMGTGAYEQYFGPGTRLTVT.

This clone has just a few counts. V is TRBV7-9 and J is TRBJ2-3; TRBD1 aligns across 8 bases. This CDR3 contains 15 residues. Per the germline V gene, CDR1 is SEHNR and CDR2 is FQNEAQ (reference sequence). The junction had 3 bases not matched to a gene; V was cut back by 3 bases and J by 1 base. The CDR3 reads CASSFRDRRTDTQYF. The CDR3 DNA reads as TGTGCCAGCAGCTTCCGGGACAGGCGCACAGATACGCAGTATTTT.

This sequence joins TRBV23-1 and TRBJ1-6, with 7 bases lining up with TRBD1. TRBV23-1 is assigned to the ORF class and has an uncertain function. The CDR3 is 19 residues long. Germline trimming cut 4 bases from V and 5 bases from J; bases unmatched to any gene: 17. As DNA, the CDR3 is TGCGCCAGCAGTCGAGGAGACAGGGAGACAAGCCCCAATAATTCACCCCTCCACTTT. Translating gives CASSRGDRETSPNNSPLHF.

The chain uses TRBV28 and TRBJ1-4; no definite D call. Germline V gene data show CDR1 as MDHEN and CDR2 as SYDVKM. Trimming took off 6 bases at V and 7 bases at J, with 12 bases between the two ends. The CDR3 consists of 13 residues. CDR3 protein: CASRVGLAEKLFF. CDR3 DNA sequence: TGTGCCAGCAGGGTAGGGTTGGCTGAAAAACTGTTTTTT.

The chain recombines TRBV6-1 with TRBJ1-1; D is possibly TRBD1 (6 bases). The CDR3 spans 14 residues. Germline CDR1 and CDR2: MNHNS and SASEGT. V gave up 5 bases and J gave up 1 base, with 11 bases separating them. CDR3 nucleotide sequence: TGTGCCAGCAGTCCAATGACAGGGAACACTGAAGCTTTCTTT. As protein: CASSPMTGNTEAFF.

The chain joins TRBV5-6 to TRBJ1-1, with D uncertain. The germline V gene has CDR1 SGHDT and CDR2 YYEEEE. This CDR3 is built from 14 residues. Deletions cut 0 bases from V and 1 base from J, with 7 bases between. DNA of the CDR3: TGTGCCAGCAGCTTGGGGACGGCGAACACTGAAGCTTTCTTT. Its translation: CASSLGTANTEAFF.

V gene TRBV4-1 combines with J gene TRBJ2-7; 10 bases map to TRBD2. The CDR3 sequence is 14 residues long. Germline V CDR1 and CDR2: MGHRA, YSYEKL. With V trimmed by 3 bases and J by 5 bases, 4 bases remained unmatched. The CDR3 loop reads CASSHGLAADEQYF. The CDR3 DNA sequence: TGCGCCAGCAGCCACGGACTAGCGGCAGACGAGCAGTACTTC.